The clone carrying this T cell receptor (beta chain) has only a few counts. No antigen is known for it. V lost 6 bases to trimming and J lost 6 bases; unmatched junction nucleotides: 15. The CDR3 has 17 amino acids. CDR1 SGHRS and CDR2 YFSETQ come from the germline V gene. This specimen belongs to a study of T cell repertoires in cytomegalovirus infection. At the level of the study: It can be stated that public TCR beta signatures indicated CMV infection as well as a matching HLA type. The study, taken as a whole, reports: CMV-specific TCR beta clonotypes restricted by HLA-C dominated the ex vivo response. Public TCR beta family frequency separated CMV-and-HLA carriers, including in an independent cohort.

TCRdb re-derived calls from the reads in MiXCR, one entry per CDR3 protein. The table has about 920,000 distinct CDR3 sequences, under 40% seen once. This chain uses TRBV5-1 with TRBJ2-2; 9 bases are shared with TRBD1. Sequencing was performed on cultured CD8+ T cells from PBMCs, taken from culture after CMV antigen stimulation. The TCR comes from a human donor in good health (CMV status not recorded). Some clones in this sample may be carry-over from other donors' samples. CDR3 amino acids: CASTHRGWTGVPGELFF. The CDR3 nucleotides are TGCGCCAGCACCCACCGTGGCTGGACAGGGGTCCCCGGGGAGCTGTTTTTT.